The rows below give T cell receptor beta chains drawn from one sample of a study of OX40 agonist ivuxolimab in advanced cancers. The repertoire was sequenced with immunoSEQ multiplex PCR; TCRdb's copy has only in-frame clones and lacks some. The sample has under 25,000 clones, over 70% seen once. The input for sequencing was CD4+ or CD8+ T cells sorted from blood, taken in a trial of the OX40 agonist ivuxolimab. These receptors all come from an adult with an advanced solid tumor such as melanoma, head and neck, liver or kidney cancer. Each CDR3 is given with its conserved first and last residue. The D gene is left open where the match is weak. Some rows have no size entry. The others give once, few or many, or a class for an expanded clone.

cdr3_nt	cdr3_aa	v_call	j_call	d_call	clone_size
TGTGCCACCACCCTCAGGGTCCCGGGACCATACTACGAGCAGTACTTC	CATTLRVPGPYYEQYF	TRBV6-4	TRBJ2-7	-	once
TGCAGCGGTTTAGGGACGGCATCTGGAAACACCATATATTTT	CSGLGTASGNTIYF	TRBV29-1	TRBJ1-3	-	once
TGTGCCAGCAGCGTACCAGGGACTAGCGGGGGACTCACAGATACGCAGTATTTT	CASSVPGTSGGLTDTQYF	TRBV9	TRBJ2-3	TRBD2	-
TGTGCCAGTAGTGGGAACACAGAGGGCAATCAGCCCCAGCATTTT	CASSGNTEGNQPQHF	TRBV19	TRBJ1-5	-	-
TGCGCCAGCAGGGACGACAGGAGTGAAGCTTTCTTT	CASRDDRSEAFF	TRBV4-1	TRBJ1-1	-	-
TGTGCCAGCAGCTGGGGACAGGGGGCTTCGGGGGAGCAGTTCTTC	CASSWGQGASGEQFF	TRBV11-2	TRBJ2-1	TRBD1	-
TGTGCCAGCAGCCAGGCGGGTGACGATCAGCCCCAGCATTTT	CASSQAGDDQPQHF	TRBV7-9	TRBJ1-5	-	-
TGTGCCAGCAGCCGTGAAGGGGCCGGGACTGAAGCTTTCTTT	CASSREGAGTEAFF	TRBV13	TRBJ1-1	-	-
TGCAGCGTTGGGTATGGTTACGAGCAGTACTTC	CSVGYGYEQYF	TRBV29-1	TRBJ2-7	-	-
TGTGCCAGCAGTCCCGTGGGGGGCCCGCTCTATGGCTACACCTTC	CASSPVGGPLYGYTF	TRBV6-5	TRBJ1-2	-	-
TGTGCCAGCAGCCCGGGCCAGGAGCAGTTCTTC	CASSPGQEQFF	TRBV4-2	TRBJ2-1	-	-
TGTGCCAGCAGCTTAGTCAGGACATACTACGAGCAGTACTTC	CASSLVRTYYEQYF	TRBV11-3	TRBJ2-7	-	-
TGTGCCAGCAGCCAGGGGGTTTATTCACCCCTCCACTTT	CASSQGVYSPLHF	TRBV6-4	TRBJ1-6	TRBD1	-
TGTGCCAGCAGCATACAGGGAATGAGCACAGATACGCAGTATTTT	CASSIQGMSTDTQYF	TRBV5-4	TRBJ2-3	-	-
TGTGCCAGCAGCGTAGTAGGCGGGGGGGCCGAAGAGACCCAGTACTTC	CASSVVGGGAEETQYF	TRBV9	TRBJ2-5	TRBD2	-
TGCGCCAGCATCGAAAGGAACACCGGGGAGCTGTTTTTT	CASIERNTGELFF	TRBV5-1	TRBJ2-2	-	-
TGTGCCACCAGCAGAGATAAGGCCTTAAAAGAGCAGTTCTTC	CATSRDKALKEQFF	TRBV15	TRBJ2-1	-	-
TGTGCCAGCAGCTTCGGCGCGAACACCGGGGAGCTGTTTTTT	CASSFGANTGELFF	TRBV5-6	TRBJ2-2	-	-
TGTGCCAGTAGTATAGAAGGGACAGTCTATGGCTACACCTTC	CASSIEGTVYGYTF	TRBV19	TRBJ1-2	TRBD1	-
TGTGCCAGCACCGAGTCAGACAGCTCCTCCTACGAGCAGTACTTC	CASTESDSSSYEQYF	TRBV9	TRBJ2-7	-	-
TGTGCCAGCAGCGTAGGGAGTGCTAGCGGCTACGAGCAGTACTTC	CASSVGSASGYEQYF	TRBV9	TRBJ2-7	TRBD2	large
TGTGCCAGCAGCCACCCGACCGGGGATACGCAGTATTTT	CASSHPTGDTQYF	TRBV7-9	TRBJ2-3	-	-
TGTGCCAGCAGCGTAGTAGCCAGCGGGGGAGAGACCCAGTACTTC	CASSVVASGGETQYF	TRBV9	TRBJ2-5	TRBD2	-
TGTGCCAGCAGTTTGGCTAGCGGGAAGACAGATACGCAGTATTTT	CASSLASGKTDTQYF	TRBV25-1	TRBJ2-3	TRBD2	-
TGTGCCATCAGTGGCACCGGACAGGCTCCTGGTCAGCCCCAGCATTTT	CAISGTGQAPGQPQHF	TRBV10-3	TRBJ1-5	TRBD1	-
TGTGCCAGCAGTTCCTCCCGGGACAGGGTGGATGGCTACACCTTC	CASSSSRDRVDGYTF	TRBV27	TRBJ1-2	TRBD1	few
TGTGCCAGCTCACCACCGTGGGCTCCGCATGAAAAACTGTTTTTT	CASSPPWAPHEKLFF	TRBV18	TRBJ1-4	-	once
TGTGCCAGCAGCTTGGGGGAAACGTCCTACGAGCAGTACTTC	CASSLGETSYEQYF	TRBV5-6	TRBJ2-7	-	-
TGTGCCAGCAGTTTATCGCGGGGGACGGGGGACGTCTCTGAAGCTTTCTTT	CASSLSRGTGDVSEAFF	TRBV27	TRBJ1-1	-	once
TGTGCCAGCAGCACGGACTGGAACACTGAAGCTTTCTTT	CASSTDWNTEAFF	TRBV28	TRBJ1-1	-	medium-sized
TGTGCCAGCAGTTACTTAGCGGGAGCGGTATCAGGCGAGCAGTTCTTC	CASSYLAGAVSGEQFF	TRBV6-5	TRBJ2-1	TRBD2	-
TGTGCCAGCAGCCCCCCAGGGAGAATCGACGAGCAGTACTTC	CASSPPGRIDEQYF	TRBV7-9	TRBJ2-7	-	-
TGTGCCAGCAGCTTAATGGCCCGCCCGATGAACACTGAAGCTTTCTTT	CASSLMARPMNTEAFF	TRBV7-2	TRBJ1-1	-	-
TGTGCCAGCAGCCCAGGGAGGGTGGCCTACAATGAGCAGTTCTTC	CASSPGRVAYNEQFF	TRBV13	TRBJ2-1	TRBD2	-
TGTGCCAGCAGCGTAGCCCCGGGGACAGAATATGGCTACACCTTC	CASSVAPGTEYGYTF	TRBV9	TRBJ1-2	TRBD1	-
TGTGCCAGTACTACGACAGGGGACCTGCTGAACACTGAAGCTTTCTTT	CASTTTGDLLNTEAFF	TRBV19	TRBJ1-1	TRBD1	-
TGCGCCAGCAGTGATCAGGGTGAAGCTTTCTTT	CASSDQGEAFF	TRBV10-1	TRBJ1-1	-	-
TGTGCCAGCAGTCCCTACTTTGGCTCTGGAAACACCATATATTTT	CASSPYFGSGNTIYF	TRBV27	TRBJ1-3	-	-
TGTGCCATCAGCCCAGGGGGCGGGGCTAACTATGGCTACACCTTC	CAISPGGGANYGYTF	TRBV10-3	TRBJ1-2	TRBD1	-
TGTGCCAGCAGTTACCTGGGTGGGTACAATGAGCAGTTCTTC	CASSYLGGYNEQFF	TRBV6-6	TRBJ2-1	-	-
TGTGCCAGTAGTATCGGCGCAGGGTCCTACGAGCAGTACTTC	CASSIGAGSYEQYF	TRBV19	TRBJ2-7	-	-
TGTGCCAGCAGTTACGGGACGGTGAACACTGAAGCTTTCTTT	CASSYGTVNTEAFF	TRBV6-5	TRBJ1-1	-	-
TGTGCCACCAAAGGTACGGTCAGGAAGACAGATACGCAGTATTTT	CATKGTVRKTDTQYF	TRBV28	TRBJ2-3	-	-
TGTGCCTGGAGCTCCGGGCTCTCGGGATCCTACAATGAGCAGTTCTTC	CAWSSGLSGSYNEQFF	TRBV30	TRBJ2-1	-	-
TGTGCCAGCAGCCAGGAGGGGCCCTACAATGAGCAGTTCTTC	CASSQEGPYNEQFF	TRBV13	TRBJ2-1	-	-
TGTGCCAGCAGCCAGGGTACTTCAACTAATGAAAAACTGTTTTTT	CASSQGTSTNEKLFF	TRBV7-9	TRBJ1-4	-	once
TGTGCCAGCAGTCTAGGGACAGGAGGAAACATTCAGTACTTC	CASSLGTGGNIQYF	TRBV27	TRBJ2-4	TRBD1	-
TGCGCCAGCAGTGAGAACAGGGTCTATGGCTACACCTTC	CASSENRVYGYTF	TRBV10-2	TRBJ1-2	-	-
TGTGCCAGTAGTATAGTGGCCCAGGGGGCTATAGGCGGGGAGCTGTTTTTT	CASSIVAQGAIGGELFF	TRBV19	TRBJ2-2	TRBD1	medium-sized